This T cell receptor (beta chain) was captured by sequencing in a study of PD-L1 blockade in urothelial cancer. This CDR3 comprises 14 residues. CDR1 and CDR2 from the germline V gene are SGHAT and FQNNGV. Trimming cost V 1 base and J 2 bases; bases outside gene matches: 0. Profiled with immunoSEQ multiplex PCR; TCRdb holds only in-frame clones, not every one. Of some 120,000 clones in the sample, roughly 89% were seen once. Time point of the sample: peripheral blood 6 weeks after treatment start. This TCR was sampled from a man in his fifties or sixties with urothelial cancer. The material sequenced was PBMCs, taken around atezolizumab (anti-PD-L1) treatment. The rearrangement links TRBV11-2 to TRBJ1-2; 8 positions agree with TRBD1. The CDR3 DNA sequence: TGTGCCAGCAGCTTAGGGACAGGGAACTATGGCTACACCTTC. This gives the protein CASSLGTGNYGYTF.